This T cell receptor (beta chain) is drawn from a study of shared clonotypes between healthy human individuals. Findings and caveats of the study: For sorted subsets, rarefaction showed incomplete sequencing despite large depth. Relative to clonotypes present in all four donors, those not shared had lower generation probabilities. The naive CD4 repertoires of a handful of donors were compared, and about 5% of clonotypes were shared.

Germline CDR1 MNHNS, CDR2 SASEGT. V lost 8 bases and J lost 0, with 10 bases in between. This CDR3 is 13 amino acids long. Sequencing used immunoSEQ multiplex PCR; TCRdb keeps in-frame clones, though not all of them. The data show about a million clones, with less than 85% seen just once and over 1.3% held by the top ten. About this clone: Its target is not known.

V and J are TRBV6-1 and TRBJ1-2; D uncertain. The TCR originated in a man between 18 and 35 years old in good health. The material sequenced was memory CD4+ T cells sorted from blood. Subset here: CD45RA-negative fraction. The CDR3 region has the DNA TGTGCCAGCGGGAGCAGCGCTAACTATGGCTACACCTTC. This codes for CASGSSANYGYTF.